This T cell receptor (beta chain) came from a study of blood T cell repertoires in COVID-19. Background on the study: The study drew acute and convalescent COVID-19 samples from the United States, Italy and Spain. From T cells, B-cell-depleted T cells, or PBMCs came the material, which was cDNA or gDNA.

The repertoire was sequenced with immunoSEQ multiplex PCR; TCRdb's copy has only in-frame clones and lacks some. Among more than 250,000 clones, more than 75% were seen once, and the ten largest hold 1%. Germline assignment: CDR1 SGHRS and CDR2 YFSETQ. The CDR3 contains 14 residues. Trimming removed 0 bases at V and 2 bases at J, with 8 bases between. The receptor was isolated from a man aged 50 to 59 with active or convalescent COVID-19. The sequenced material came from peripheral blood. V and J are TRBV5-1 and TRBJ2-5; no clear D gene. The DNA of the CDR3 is TGCGCCAGCAGCTTGGAAACAGATCAAGAGACCCAGTACTTC. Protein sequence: CASSLETDQETQYF.